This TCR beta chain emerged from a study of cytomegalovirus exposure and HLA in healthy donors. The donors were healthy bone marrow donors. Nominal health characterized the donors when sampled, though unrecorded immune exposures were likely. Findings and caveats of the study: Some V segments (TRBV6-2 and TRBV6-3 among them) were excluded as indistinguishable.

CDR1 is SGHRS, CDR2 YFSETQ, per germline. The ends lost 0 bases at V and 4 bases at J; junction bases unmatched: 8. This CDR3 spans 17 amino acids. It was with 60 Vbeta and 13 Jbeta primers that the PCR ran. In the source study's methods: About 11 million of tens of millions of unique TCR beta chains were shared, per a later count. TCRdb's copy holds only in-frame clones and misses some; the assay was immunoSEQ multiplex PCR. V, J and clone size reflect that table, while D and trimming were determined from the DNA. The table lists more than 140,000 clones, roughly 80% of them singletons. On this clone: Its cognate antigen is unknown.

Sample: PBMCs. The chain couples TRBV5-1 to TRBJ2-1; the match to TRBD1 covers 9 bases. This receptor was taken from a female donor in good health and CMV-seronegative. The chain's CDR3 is CASSLESGTGYYNEQFF. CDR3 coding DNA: TGCGCCAGCAGCTTGGAATCCGGGACAGGGTATTACAATGAGCAGTTCTTC.